This T cell receptor (beta chain) was sequenced during a study of blood T cell repertoires in COVID-19. Across the study: The United States, Italy and Spain provided the acute and convalescent COVID-19 samples. The cDNA or gDNA used as material had been derived from T cells, B-cell-depleted T cells, or PBMCs.

The germline V gene encodes CDR1 SGHAT and CDR2 FQNNGV. With 1 base removed from V and 7 bases from J, the gap between germline ends came to 11 bases. This CDR3 is built from 14 residues. This table comes from immunoSEQ multiplex PCR, and its TCRdb copy is limited to in-frame clones, with some not included. The sample holds around 200,000 clones, 75% to 90% seen once. The sequenced sample consisted of PBMCs or T cells enriched from blood (not recorded which). The TCR comes from a man aged 25 to 40 who had recovered from COVID-19. This chain links TRBV11-2 with TRBJ1-3; D not resolved. The CDR3 region is CASSLGHAGNTIYF. CDR3 in DNA: TGTGCCAGCAGCTTAGGGCACGCGGGCAACACCATATATTTT.